A single sample gave rise to the 25 T cell receptor beta chains below, sequenced in a study of T cell responses to AZD1222 COVID-19 vaccine. Sequencing was performed with immunoSEQ multiplex PCR; in TCRdb, only in-frame clones are kept and a portion is missing. Of around 150,000 clones detected, about 90% appear once; the ten largest clones hold roughly 7.5%. Here the sequenced sample was peripheral blood, taken 28 days after the second dose of the MenACWY control vaccine. These receptors were taken from an adult who received the MenACWY meningococcal vaccine as a control.

The chain carries TRBV28 and TRBJ2-3, with 11 bases lining up with TRBD2. CDR3 length equals 19 residues. CDR1 MDHEN and CDR2 SYDVKM come from the germline V gene. V lost 2 bases, J lost 3 bases, and 13 bases stayed unmatched. The CDR3 is CASSLELVAGGPGTDTQYF. The CDR3 DNA is TGTGCCAGCAGTTTAGAGTTGGTAGCGGGAGGGCCCGGGACAGATACGCAGTATTTT. The variable domain in full, completed from reference TRBV28 and TRBJ2-3, reads DVKVTQSSRYLVKRTGEKVFLECVQDMDHENMFWYRQDPGLGLRLIYFSYDVKMKEKGDIPEGYSVSREKKERFSLILESASTNQTSMYLCASSLELVAGGPGTDTQYFGPGTRLTVL.

This chain links TRBV6-4 with TRBJ1-1; D is unresolved. This CDR3 comprises 13 residues. Trimming removed 4 bases at V and 4 bases at J, with 10 bases between. CDR1 is MRHNA and CDR2 is SNTAGT in the germline V gene. The DNA of the CDR3 is TGTGCCAGCAGTGCGGAGGTTCTCACTGAAGCTTTCTTT. Translation: CASSAEVLTEAFF.

This clone was detected a few times. The V call is TRBV7-9, the J call TRBJ1-1; D is perhaps TRBD1 (6 bases). Trimming removed 0 bases from V and 6 bases from J, with 14 bases in between. The CDR3 length is 15 residues. Germline CDR1 and CDR2: SEHNR and FQNEAQ (reference sequence). CDR3 sequence (DNA): TGTGCCAGCAGCTTAGCGACAGGTGGGTCCTCTGAAGCTTTCTTT. This codes for CASSLATGGSSEAFF.

The chain's CDR3 is CASSRSGGVETQYF. For the CDR3, the DNA is TGTGCCAGCAGTCGTAGCGGGGGGGTCGAGACCCAGTACTTC. This chain links TRBV2 with TRBJ2-5; 11 nucleotides agree with TRBD2. V was clipped by 5 bases and J by 5 bases; unmatched bases: 4. The CDR3 contains 14 residues. CDR1 is SNHLY and CDR2 is FYNNEI in the germline V gene. Using reference TRBV2 and TRBJ2-5 for the parts outside the CDR3, the full variable domain is EPEVTQTPSHQVTQMGQEVILRCVPISNHLYFYWYRQILGQKVEFLVSFYNNEISEKSEIFDDQFSVERPDGSNFTLKIRSTKLEDSAMYFCASSRSGGVETQYFGPGTRLLVL.

The rearrangement joins TRBV4-3 to TRBJ1-1, with no clear D. Trimming pared 1 base from V and 2 bases from J, leaving 11 bases between. The length of the CDR3 is 15 residues. From germline, CDR1 is LGHNA and CDR2 YSLEER. The CDR3 sequence is CASSQVAESNTEAFF. CDR3 sequence (DNA): TGCGCCAGCAGCCAAGTGGCAGAATCTAACACTGAAGCTTTCTTT.

The genes are TRBV5-1 and TRBJ2-3, with TRBD2 matching over 8 bases. Per the germline V gene, CDR1 is SGHRS and CDR2 is YFSETQ. The CDR3 length is 16 residues. Germline trimming cut 7 bases from V and 2 bases from J; bases unmatched to any gene: 12. Written as DNA, the CDR3 is TGCGCCAGCGACTTCCGGGGTAGCGGGGACACAGATACGCAGTATTTT. It translates to CASDFRGSGDTDTQYF.

The chain joins TRBV7-9 to TRBJ1-6; D perhaps matches TRBD1 (6 bases). Deletions cut 5 bases from V and 10 bases from J, with 15 bases between. In germline, CDR1 is SEHNR, CDR2 FQNEAQ (reference sequence). This CDR3 is built from 14 residues. Here the CDR3 reads CASSHRAVGSPLHF. CDR3 DNA: TGTGCCAGCAGCCACAGGGCCGTAGGCTCACCCCTCCACTTT.

The chain employs TRBV7-2 and TRBJ2-7, with TRBD1 identical over 8 bases. Germline lookup yields CDR1 SGHTA and CDR2 FQGNSA. V lost 1 base, J lost 1 base, and 3 bases stayed unmatched. This CDR3 spans 15 amino acids. The DNA for the CDR3 is TGTGCCAGCAGCTTAGGGGGACAGGTTTCCTACGAGCAGTACTTC. Translation: CASSLGGQVSYEQYF.

This chain joins TRBV24-1 and TRBJ1-2; 7 bases match TRBD1. Germline V gives CDR1 KGHDR, CDR2 SFDVKD. The CDR3 totals 15 residues. V lost 4 bases and J lost 2; bases outside the gene matches: 6. The CDR3 DNA is TGTGCCACCAGTGAGGGAGGGGGCCAGAACTATGGCTACACCTTC. Translated: CATSEGGGQNYGYTF.

V usage is TRBV6-5 and J usage is TRBJ1-1, with D possibly matching TRBD1 (6 bases). Germline CDR1 and CDR2: MNHEY and SVGAGI. V lost 5 bases, J lost 1 base, and 14 bases lay in between. This CDR3 region has 15 residues. The CDR3 coding sequence is TGTGCCAGCAGTATACGAGCCAGGGGGAACACTGAAGCTTTCTTT. It translates to CASSIRARGNTEAFF.

This chain uses TRBV9 with TRBJ2-2; 7 bases fit TRBD2. The germline gives CDR1 SGDLS, CDR2 YYNGEE. This CDR3 contains 15 residues. Trimming at V came to 4 bases and at J to 4 bases, leaving 7 bases not matched to a gene. The CDR3 loop is CASSPRAGITGELFF. CDR3 DNA: TGTGCCAGCAGCCCTCGAGCGGGGATCACCGGGGAGCTGTTTTTT.

This chain uses TRBV7-8 with TRBJ2-5; D perhaps matches TRBD2 (5 bases). CDR1 and CDR2 (germline): SGHVS, FQNEAQ. V was pared by 1 base and J by 2 bases, with 5 bases between. The CDR3 is 13 amino acids. The CDR3 DNA is TGTGCCAGCAGCTTAGGGACTCAAGAGACCCAGTACTTC. Amino acids: CASSLGTQETQYF.

V is TRBV2 and J is TRBJ1-2; D is uncertain. CDR1 SNHLY and CDR2 FYNNEI come from the germline V gene. Trimming pared 2 bases from V and 1 base from J, leaving 5 bases between. The CDR3 spans 13 residues. In DNA form, the CDR3 reads TGTGCCAGCAGTGAACAGATTAACTATGGCTACACCTTC. Protein product: CASSEQINYGYTF.

This chain links TRBV5-1 with TRBJ2-3; no clear D. Germline V gene lookup returns CDR1 SGHRS and CDR2 YFSETQ. Trimming removed 1 base from V and 0 bases from J, with 6 bases in between. The CDR3 runs to 14 residues. The CDR3 DNA is TGCGCCAGCAGCTTGACGTCTAGCACAGATACGCAGTATTTT. Residues: CASSLTSSTDTQYF.

V and J are TRBV28 and TRBJ2-7, with D possibly being TRBD1 (7 bases). CDR3 length: 15 amino acids. Trimming shortened V by 6 bases and J by 7 bases, and 22 bases separated the two germline ends. In germline, CDR1 is MDHEN, CDR2 SYDVKM. CDR3 bases: TGTGCCAGCAGACCGACCAGAACAGGGGCGGGAGAGCAGTACTTC. Amino acids: CASRPTRTGAGEQYF. The whole variable domain, remainder taken from reference TRBV28 and TRBJ2-7, is DVKVTQSSRYLVKRTGEKVFLECVQDMDHENMFWYRQDPGLGLRLIYFSYDVKMKEKGDIPEGYSVSREKKERFSLILESASTNQTSMYLCASRPTRTGAGEQYFGPGTRLTVT.

This chain joins TRBV4-3 and TRBJ2-1; 10 bases map to TRBD2. This CDR3 contains 16 residues. Germline lookup yields CDR1 LGHNA and CDR2 YSLEER. V lost 1 base, J lost 5 bases, and 5 bases stayed unmatched. The CDR3 DNA reads TGCGCCAGCAGCCAAGCCCTGCTAGCGGGAGACAATGAGCAGTTCTTC. Translated, it gives CASSQALLAGDNEQFF.

This chain joins TRBV29-1 and TRBJ2-1; 11 bases line up with TRBD2. The ends lost 6 bases at V and 12 bases at J; junction bases unmatched: 13. CDR3 length: 14 amino acids. The germline gives CDR1 SQVTM, CDR2 ANQGSEA. This CDR3 is CSVVTSGSYFGQFF. As DNA, the CDR3 is TGCAGCGTGGTAACTAGCGGGAGTTATTTCGGGCAGTTCTTC.

The chain couples TRBV4-3 to TRBJ2-5, with 10 bases lining up with TRBD2. J gave up 5 bases and V 0 bases, and 9 bases lay outside the gene matches. CDR3 length: 17 residues. Germline CDR1 LGHNA, CDR2 YSLEER. CDR3 residues: CASSQDSSGGPGETQYF. The CDR3, as DNA: TGCGCCAGCAGCCAAGATTCTAGCGGGGGCCCTGGGGAGACCCAGTACTTC.

This clone was detected only once. The rearrangement joins TRBV29-1 to TRBJ2-1, with 7 bases lining up with TRBD2. V lost 3 bases to trimming and J lost 2 bases; unmatched junction nucleotides: 7. This CDR3 is 15 amino acids long. Germline CDR1 SQVTM, CDR2 ANQGSEA. The CDR3 DNA reads as TGCAGCGTTGATTATCCGGGAGGTACCTACAATGAGCAGTTCTTC. This codes for CSVDYPGGTYNEQFF.

The chain recombines TRBV10-3 with TRBJ2-5, with 9 bases lining up with TRBD1. J lost 5 bases, V lost 4 bases, and 11 bases had no gene match. The length of the CDR3 is 16 residues. Germline CDR1 is ENHRY and CDR2 is SYGVKD. In DNA, the CDR3 is TGTGCCATCAGTGTAACTTTTGGGACAGGGATGGAGACCCAGTACTTC. It encodes CAISVTFGTGMETQYF.

V and J are TRBV19 and TRBJ1-4; maybe TRBD1 (5 bases). The V gene's germline CDR1 is LNHDA and CDR2 SQIVND (reference sequence). The V end was cut by 2 bases, the J end by 8 bases, with 9 bases between. The CDR3 runs 13 residues. For the CDR3, the DNA is TGTGCCAGTAGTATATCCGGGGACGAAAAACTGTTTTTT. Translated: CASSISGDEKLFF.

This chain connects TRBV10-3 to TRBJ2-1; TRBD2 agrees at 7 bases. V lost 7 bases, J lost 7 bases, and 10 bases stayed unmatched. CDR1 is ENHRY, CDR2 SYGVKD, per germline. The CDR3 length is 14 residues. In DNA form, the CDR3 reads TGTGCCATCAATCCCGGAGCTAGCGGAAATGAGCAGTTCTTC. Encoded protein: CAINPGASGNEQFF.

The chain combines TRBV4-3 with TRBJ2-3, with D possibly being TRBD1 (5 bases). The germline V gene encodes CDR1 LGHNA and CDR2 YSLEER. CDR3 length: 15 residues. With 0 bases removed from V and 5 bases from J, the gap between germline ends came to 12 bases. Here the CDR3 reads CASSQDATALDTQYF. DNA of the CDR3: TGCGCCAGCAGCCAAGATGCGACAGCCCTAGATACGCAGTATTTT.

The chain has TRBV6-5 and TRBJ2-2; no reliable D call. Trimming removed 7 bases from V and 1 base from J, with 13 bases in between. CDR3 length equals 15 residues. The germline V gene has CDR1 MNHEY and CDR2 SVGAGI. CDR3 amino acids: CASTPHGVNTGELFF. CDR3 in DNA: TGTGCCAGCACCCCCCATGGAGTGAACACCGGGGAGCTGTTTTTT.

The chain couples TRBV27 to TRBJ2-3; 9 positions agree with TRBD1. Germline V gene data show CDR1 as MNHEY and CDR2 as SMNVEV (reference sequence). V was clipped by 4 bases and J by 4 bases; unmatched bases: 9. This CDR3 spans 16 amino acids. CDR3 in DNA: TGTGCCAGCAGTTCGGGACAGGGTGAACGCGCAGATACGCAGTATTTT. Its translation: CASSSGQGERADTQYF.